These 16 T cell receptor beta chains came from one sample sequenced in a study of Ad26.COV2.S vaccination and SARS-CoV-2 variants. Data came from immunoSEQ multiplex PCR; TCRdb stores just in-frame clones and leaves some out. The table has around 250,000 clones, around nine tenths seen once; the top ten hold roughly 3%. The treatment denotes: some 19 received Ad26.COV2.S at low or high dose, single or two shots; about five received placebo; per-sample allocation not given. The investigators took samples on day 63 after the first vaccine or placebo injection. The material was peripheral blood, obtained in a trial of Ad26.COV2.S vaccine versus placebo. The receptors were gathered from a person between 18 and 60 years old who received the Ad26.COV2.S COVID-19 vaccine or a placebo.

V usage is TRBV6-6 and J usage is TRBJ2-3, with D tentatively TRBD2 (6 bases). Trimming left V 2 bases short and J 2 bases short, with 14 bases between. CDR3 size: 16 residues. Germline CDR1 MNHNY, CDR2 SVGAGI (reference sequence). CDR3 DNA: TGTGCCAGCAGTTACGCGGGATTCTTTTCCACAGATACGCAGTATTTT. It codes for CASSYAGFFSTDTQYF.

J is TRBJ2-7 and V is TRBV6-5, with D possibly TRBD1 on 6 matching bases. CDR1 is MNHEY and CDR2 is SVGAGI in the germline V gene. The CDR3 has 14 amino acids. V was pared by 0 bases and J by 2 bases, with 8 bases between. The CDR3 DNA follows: TGTGCCAGCAGTTACTCGACAGGAACCTACGAGCAGTACTTC. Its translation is CASSYSTGTYEQYF.

Here the CDR3 reads CASSPGQVVGYTF. In DNA, the CDR3 is TGTGCCAGCAGCCCAGGACAGGTAGTTGGCTACACCTTC. The V call is TRBV7-9, the J call TRBJ1-2, with 7 bases identical to TRBD1. This CDR3 has 13 residues. Germline CDR1 is SEHNR and CDR2 is FQNEAQ (reference sequence). J lost 7 bases, V lost 5 bases, and 7 bases had no gene match.

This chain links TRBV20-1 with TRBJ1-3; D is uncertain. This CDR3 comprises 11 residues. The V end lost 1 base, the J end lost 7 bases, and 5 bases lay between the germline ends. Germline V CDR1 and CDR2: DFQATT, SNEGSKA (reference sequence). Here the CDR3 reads CSARGSNTIYF. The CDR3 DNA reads TGCAGTGCTAGAGGCAGTAACACCATATATTTT.

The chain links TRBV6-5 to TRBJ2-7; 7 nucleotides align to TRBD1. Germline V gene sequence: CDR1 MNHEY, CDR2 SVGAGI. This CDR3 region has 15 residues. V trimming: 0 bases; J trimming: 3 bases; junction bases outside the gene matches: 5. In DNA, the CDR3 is TGTGCCAGCAGTTACTCGAAGTGGGACAGCTACGAGCAGTACTTC. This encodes CASSYSKWDSYEQYF.

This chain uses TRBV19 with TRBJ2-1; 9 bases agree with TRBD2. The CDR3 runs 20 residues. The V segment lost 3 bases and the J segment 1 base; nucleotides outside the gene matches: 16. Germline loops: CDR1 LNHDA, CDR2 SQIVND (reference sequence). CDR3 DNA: TGTGCCAGTAGTATCCCCCGACGGGGTAGCGGGAGTAGTTCCTACAATGAGCAGTTCTTC. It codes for CASSIPRRGSGSSSYNEQFF.

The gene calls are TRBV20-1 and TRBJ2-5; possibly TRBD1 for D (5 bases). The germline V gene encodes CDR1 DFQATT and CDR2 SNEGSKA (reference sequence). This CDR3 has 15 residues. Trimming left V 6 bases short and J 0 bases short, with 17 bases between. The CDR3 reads CSASPGQGHQETQYF. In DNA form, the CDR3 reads TGCAGTGCCAGTCCAGGGCAGGGCCACCAAGAGACCCAGTACTTC.

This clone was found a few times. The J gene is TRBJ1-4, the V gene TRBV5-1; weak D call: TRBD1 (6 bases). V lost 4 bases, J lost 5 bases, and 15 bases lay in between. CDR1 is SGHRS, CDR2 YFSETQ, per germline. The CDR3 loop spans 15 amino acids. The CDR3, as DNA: TGCGCCAGCAGCAAGCTCGGACAGACGAATGAAAAACTGTTTTTT. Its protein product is CASSKLGQTNEKLFF.

CDR3 region: CASSLARGGGELFF. DNA for the CDR3: TGTGCCAGCAGCTTAGCGAGGGGTGGCGGGGAGCTGTTTTTT. V and J are TRBV7-9 and TRBJ2-2; D may be TRBD1 or TRBD2 (5 bases each). Germline-derived CDR1 and CDR2 are SEHNR and FQNEAQ (reference sequence). Trimming removed 0 bases from V and 7 bases from J, with 9 bases in between. The CDR3 has 14 amino acids.

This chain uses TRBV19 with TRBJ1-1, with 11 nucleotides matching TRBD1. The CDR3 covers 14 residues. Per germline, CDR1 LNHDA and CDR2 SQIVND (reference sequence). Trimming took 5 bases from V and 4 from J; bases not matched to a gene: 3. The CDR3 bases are TGTGCCAGTAGTCCGGACAGGGGGCCCACTGAAGCTTTCTTT. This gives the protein CASSPDRGPTEAFF.

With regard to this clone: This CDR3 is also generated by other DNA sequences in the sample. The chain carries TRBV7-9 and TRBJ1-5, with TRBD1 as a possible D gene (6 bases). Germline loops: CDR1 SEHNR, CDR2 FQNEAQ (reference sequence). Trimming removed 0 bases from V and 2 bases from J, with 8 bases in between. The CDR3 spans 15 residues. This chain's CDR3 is CASSLAGGRNQPQHF. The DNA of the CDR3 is TGTGCCAGCAGCTTAGCAGGGGGTCGCAATCAGCCCCAGCATTTT. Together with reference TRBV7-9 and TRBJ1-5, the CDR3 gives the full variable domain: DTGVSQNPRHKITKRGQNVTFRCDPISEHNRLYWYRQTLGQGPEFLTYFQNEAQLEKSRLLSDRFSAERPKGSFSTLEIQRTEQGDSAMYLCASSLAGGRNQPQHFGDGTRLSIL.

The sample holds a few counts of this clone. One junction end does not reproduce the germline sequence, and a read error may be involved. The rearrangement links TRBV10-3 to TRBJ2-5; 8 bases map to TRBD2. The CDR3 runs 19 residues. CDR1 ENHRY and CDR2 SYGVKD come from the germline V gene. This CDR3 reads CAISESSSLAELPQESQYF. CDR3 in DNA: TGTGCCATCAGTGAGTCGAGTTCACTAGCGGAGTTACCCCAAGAGAGCCAGTACTTC.

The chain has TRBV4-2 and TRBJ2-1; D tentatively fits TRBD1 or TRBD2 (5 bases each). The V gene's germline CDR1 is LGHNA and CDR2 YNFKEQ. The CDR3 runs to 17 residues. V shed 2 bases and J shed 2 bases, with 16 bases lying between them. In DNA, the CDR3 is TGTGCCAGCAGCCAACAGGGACCGGACTTCCCCTACAATGAGCAGTTCTTC. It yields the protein CASSQQGPDFPYNEQFF.

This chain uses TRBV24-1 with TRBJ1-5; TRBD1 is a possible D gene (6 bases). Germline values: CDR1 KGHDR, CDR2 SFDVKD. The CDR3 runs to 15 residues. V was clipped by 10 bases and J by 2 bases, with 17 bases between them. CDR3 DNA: TGTGCCACGCAGCAAGGGGGTTGGGGCAATCAGCCCCAGCATTTT. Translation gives CATQQGGWGNQPQHF.

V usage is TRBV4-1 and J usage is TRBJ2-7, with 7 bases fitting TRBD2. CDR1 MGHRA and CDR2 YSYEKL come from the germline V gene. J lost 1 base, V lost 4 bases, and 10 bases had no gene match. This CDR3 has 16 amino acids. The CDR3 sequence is CASSLGFGRESYEQYF. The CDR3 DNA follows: TGCGCCAGCAGCCTGGGGTTTGGGCGGGAGTCCTACGAGCAGTACTTC.

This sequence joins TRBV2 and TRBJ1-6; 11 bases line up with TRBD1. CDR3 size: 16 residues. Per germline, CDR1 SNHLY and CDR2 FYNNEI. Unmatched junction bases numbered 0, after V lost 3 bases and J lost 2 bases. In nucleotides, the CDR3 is TGTGCCAGCAGTGAGGGACAGGGGGCCTATAATTCACCCCTCCACTTT. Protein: CASSEGQGAYNSPLHF.